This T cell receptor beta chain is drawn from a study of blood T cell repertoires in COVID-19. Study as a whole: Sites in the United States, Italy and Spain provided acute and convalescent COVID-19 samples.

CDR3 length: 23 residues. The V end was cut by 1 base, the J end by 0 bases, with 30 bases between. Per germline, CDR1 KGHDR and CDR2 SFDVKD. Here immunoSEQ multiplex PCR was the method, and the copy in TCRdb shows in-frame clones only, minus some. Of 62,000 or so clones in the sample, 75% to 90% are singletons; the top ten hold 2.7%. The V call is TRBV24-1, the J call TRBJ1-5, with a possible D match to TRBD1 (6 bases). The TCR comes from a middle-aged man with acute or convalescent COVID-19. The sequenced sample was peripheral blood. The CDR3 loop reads CATSDLLGFRGRGSDYSNQPQHF. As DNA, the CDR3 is TGTGCCACCAGTGATTTATTGGGCTTTAGGGGCAGGGGATCCGATTATAGCAATCAGCCCCAGCATTTT.